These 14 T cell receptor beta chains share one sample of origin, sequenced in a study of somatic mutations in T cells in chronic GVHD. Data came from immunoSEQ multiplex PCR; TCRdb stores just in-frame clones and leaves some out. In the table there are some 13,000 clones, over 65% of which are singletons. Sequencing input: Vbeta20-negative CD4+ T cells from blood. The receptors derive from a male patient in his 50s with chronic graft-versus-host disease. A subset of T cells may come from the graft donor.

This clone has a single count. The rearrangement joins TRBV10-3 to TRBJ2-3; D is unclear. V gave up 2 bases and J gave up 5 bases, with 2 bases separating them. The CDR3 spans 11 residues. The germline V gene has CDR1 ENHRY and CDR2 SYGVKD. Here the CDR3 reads CAISELDTQYF. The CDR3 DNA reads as TGTGCCATCAGTGAGCTAGATACGCAGTATTTT.

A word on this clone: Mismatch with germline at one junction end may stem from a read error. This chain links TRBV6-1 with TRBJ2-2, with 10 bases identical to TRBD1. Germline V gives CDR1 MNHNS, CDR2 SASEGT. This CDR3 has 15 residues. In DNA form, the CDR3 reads TGTGCCAGCAGAGAAGACAGGGGGCAGAACGGGGAGCTGTTTTTT. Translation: CASREDRGQNGELFF.

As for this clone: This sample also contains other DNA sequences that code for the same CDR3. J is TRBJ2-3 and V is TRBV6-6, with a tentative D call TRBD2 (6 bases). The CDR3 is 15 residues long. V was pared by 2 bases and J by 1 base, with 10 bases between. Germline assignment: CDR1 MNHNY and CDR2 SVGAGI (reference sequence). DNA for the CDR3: TGTGCCAGCAGTTACGGGCGGGGAGGCACAGATACGCAGTATTTT. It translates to CASSYGRGGTDTQYF.

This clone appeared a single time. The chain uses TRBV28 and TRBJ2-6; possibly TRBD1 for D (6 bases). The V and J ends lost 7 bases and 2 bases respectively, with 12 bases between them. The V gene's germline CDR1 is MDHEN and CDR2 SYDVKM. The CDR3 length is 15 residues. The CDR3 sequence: CASKDTGPGANVLTF. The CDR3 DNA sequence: TGTGCCAGCAAGGATACAGGGCCTGGGGCCAACGTCCTGACTTTC.

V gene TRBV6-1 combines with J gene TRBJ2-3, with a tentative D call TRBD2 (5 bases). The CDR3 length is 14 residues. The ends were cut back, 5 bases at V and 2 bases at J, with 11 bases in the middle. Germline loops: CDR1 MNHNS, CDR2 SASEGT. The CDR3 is CASSRRELTDTQYF. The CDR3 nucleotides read TGTGCCAGCAGTCGAAGGGAGCTCACAGATACGCAGTATTTT.

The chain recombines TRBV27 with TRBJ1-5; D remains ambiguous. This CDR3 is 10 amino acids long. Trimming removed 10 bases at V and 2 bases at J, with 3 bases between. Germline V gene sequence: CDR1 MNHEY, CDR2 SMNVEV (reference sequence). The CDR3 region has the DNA TGTGCCATCGGCAATCAGCCCCAGCATTTT. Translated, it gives CAIGNQPQHF.

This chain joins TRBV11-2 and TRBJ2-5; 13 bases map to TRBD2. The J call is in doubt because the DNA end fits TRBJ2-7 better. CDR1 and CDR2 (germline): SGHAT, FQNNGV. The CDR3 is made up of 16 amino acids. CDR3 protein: CASSATSGRATYEQYF. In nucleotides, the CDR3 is TGTGCCAGCAGCGCCACTAGCGGGAGGGCTACCTACGAGCAGTACTTC.

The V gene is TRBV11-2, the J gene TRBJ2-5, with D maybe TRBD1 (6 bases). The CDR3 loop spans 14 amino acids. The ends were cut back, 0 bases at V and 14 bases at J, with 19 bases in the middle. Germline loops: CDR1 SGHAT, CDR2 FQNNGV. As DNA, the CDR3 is TGTGCCAGCAGCTTAGAGATGGTAGGGGGAGACGTTTACTTC. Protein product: CASSLEMVGGDVYF.

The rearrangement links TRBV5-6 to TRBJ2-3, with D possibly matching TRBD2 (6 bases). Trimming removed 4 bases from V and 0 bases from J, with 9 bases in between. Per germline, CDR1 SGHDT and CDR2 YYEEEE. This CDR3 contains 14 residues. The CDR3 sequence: CASSVAASTDTQYF. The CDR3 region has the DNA TGTGCCAGCAGCGTAGCGGCAAGCACAGATACGCAGTATTTT.

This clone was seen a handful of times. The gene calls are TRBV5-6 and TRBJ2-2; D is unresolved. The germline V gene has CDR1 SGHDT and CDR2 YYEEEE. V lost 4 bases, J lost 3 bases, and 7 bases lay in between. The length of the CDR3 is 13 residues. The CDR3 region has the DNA TGTGCCAGCAGCCCTGACTACACCGGGGAGCTGTTTTTT. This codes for CASSPDYTGELFF.

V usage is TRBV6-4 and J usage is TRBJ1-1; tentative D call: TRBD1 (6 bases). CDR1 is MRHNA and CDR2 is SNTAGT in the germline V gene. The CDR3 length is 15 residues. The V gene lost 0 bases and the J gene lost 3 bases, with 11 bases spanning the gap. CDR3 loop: CASSDSRGGHTEAFF. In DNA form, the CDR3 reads TGTGCCAGCAGTGACTCTAGGGGGGGGCACACTGAAGCTTTCTTT.

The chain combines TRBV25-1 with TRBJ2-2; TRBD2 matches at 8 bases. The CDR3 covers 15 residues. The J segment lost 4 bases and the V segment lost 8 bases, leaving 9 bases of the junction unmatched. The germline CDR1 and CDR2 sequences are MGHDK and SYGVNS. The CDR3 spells CASSKRESVTGELFF. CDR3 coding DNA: TGTGCCAGCTCCAAGCGGGAGTCGGTCACCGGGGAGCTGTTTTTT.

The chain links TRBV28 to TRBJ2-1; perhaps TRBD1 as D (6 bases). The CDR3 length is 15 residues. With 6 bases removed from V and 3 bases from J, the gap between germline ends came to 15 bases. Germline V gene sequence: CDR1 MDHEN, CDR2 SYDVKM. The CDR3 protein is CASRRTGTLYNEQFF. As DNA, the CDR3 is TGTGCCAGCAGACGAACCGGGACACTCTACAATGAGCAGTTCTTC.

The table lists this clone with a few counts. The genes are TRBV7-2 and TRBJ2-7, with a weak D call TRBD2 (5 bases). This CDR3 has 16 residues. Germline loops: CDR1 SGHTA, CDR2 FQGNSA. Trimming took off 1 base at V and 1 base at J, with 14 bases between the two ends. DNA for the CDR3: TGTGCCAGCAGCTTAGAGGGAGCGACCGCTTCCTACGAGCAGTACTTC. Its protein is CASSLEGATASYEQYF.